This T cell receptor (beta chain) was captured in a study of metastatic and nonmetastatic thyroid tumors. Study context: A comparison of repertoires was made across blood and tumor or nodule tissue from malignant and benign thyroid patients. General study results and limits: For both blood and tumor, malignant thyroid tumors reportedly showed significantly higher TCR beta diversity than benign nodules did.

Thyroid surgery had not been preceded by any treatment in any patient. Germline V gene sequence: CDR1 MNHEY, CDR2 SVGEGT. V dropped 2 bases and J dropped 0 bases, with 7 bases sitting between them. The CDR3 spans 14 residues. As processed by the authors: Building a distant-metastasis classifier for papillary thyroid cancer drew on CDR3 differences across clinicopathological groups. TCRdb re-clonotyped the PCR reads via MiXCR. The V and J calls were not made by the authors but by TCRdb's processing. The table shows almost 70,000 clones, with more than 13% occurring only once. This clone was seen many times. What it binds is unknown.

The receptor was derived from a male donor with papillary thyroid cancer or a benign thyroid nodule (not recorded which). Some clones in this sample may be carry-over from other donors' samples. The gene calls are TRBV6-2 or TRBV6-3 and TRBJ1-2; D ambiguous. The source material was blood. The CDR3 DNA sequence: TGTGCCAGCAGTTACAGCCGAACTAACTATGGCTACACCTTC. Protein: CASSYSRTNYGYTF.